This T cell receptor beta chain came from a study of cytomegalovirus exposure and HLA in healthy donors. On the study more broadly: An earlier analysis identified more than 90 million unique TCR beta sequences in about 179 million T cells.

Per germline, CDR1 SGHTA and CDR2 FQGTGA. With 5 bases clipped from V and 2 bases from J, the junction kept 9 bases outside the gene matches. The CDR3 is 16 residues long. Amplification used 60 Vbeta primers and 13 Jbeta primers. TCRdb's table, derived via immunoSEQ multiplex PCR, lists solely in-frame clones and lacks some. The sample shows fewer than 120,000 clones, around 85% of them seen only once. The sequencing sample was made of PBMCs. V and J are TRBV7-3 and TRBJ2-3; the match to TRBD1 covers 8 bases. The TCR sequence derives from a man aged 25 to 45 in good health and CMV-seropositive. The CDR3 reads CASSLQGRGHTDTQYF. DNA of the CDR3: TGTGCCAGCAGCCTCCAGGGCAGGGGGCACACAGATACGCAGTATTTT. The complete variable domain, with remaining parts taken from reference TRBV7-3 and TRBJ2-3, reads GAGVSQTPSNKVTEKGKYVELRCDPISGHTALYWYRQSLGQGPEFLIYFQGTGAADDSGLPNDRFFAVRPEGSVSTLKIQRTERGDSAVYLCASSLQGRGHTDTQYFGPGTRLTVL.